This entry lists 28 T cell receptor beta chains sequenced from one sample in a study of monozygotic twins with inflammatory bowel disease (dated by TCRdb to the late 2010s). The method was 5' RACE. The listed sequencing device is Illumina HiSeq 2500. TCRdb reprocessed the reads into one record per CDR3 protein sequence, lacking DNA. The sample's table lists a count of fewer than 110,000 distinct CDR3 sequences. The biggest ten clones account for 1.5% to 2% of the sample. The specimen sequenced was blood. The source of these receptors is a human donor with ulcerative colitis or Crohn's disease, or a healthy co-twin of an affected twin (not recorded which).

The chain combines TRBV27 with TRBJ2-1. Looked up from germline, CDR1 is MNHEY and CDR2 is SMNVEV (reference sequence). CDR3 length: 15 residues. This chain's CDR3 is CASNWARSPYNEQFF.

This sequence joins TRBV28 and TRBJ2-1; TCRdb's D call of TRBD1 is untestable without DNA. This CDR3 region has 15 residues. From germline, CDR1 is MDHEN and CDR2 SYDVKM. The CDR3 loop reads CASSLDPGGNIEQFF.

The chain uses TRBV10-3 and TRBJ2-5; TCRdb's D call of TRBD1 is untestable without DNA. The germline gives CDR1 ENHRY, CDR2 SYGVKD. The CDR3 contains 16 residues. Here the CDR3 reads CAAAGGLRGQMETQYF.

This CDR3 is CSAIRRGSSYEQYF. The chain employs TRBV20-1 and TRBJ2-7; absent DNA, TCRdb's TRBD2 call cannot be checked. The CDR3 is 14 amino acids. Germline V gene lookup returns CDR1 DFQATT and CDR2 SNEGSKA (reference sequence).

V and J are TRBV6-5 and TRBJ2-3; TCRdb proposes TRBD1, but this gene call is untestable without DNA. The CDR3 loop spans 16 amino acids. Germline CDR1 is MNHEY and CDR2 is SVGAGI. This chain's CDR3 is CASSYRPGQLTDTQYF.

The V and J genes are TRBV7-9 and TRBJ2-5. This CDR3 has 12 residues. Germline CDR1 is SEHNR and CDR2 is FQNEAQ (reference sequence). CDR3: CASSLLRETQYF.

This chain joins TRBV7-2 and TRBJ1-6; TCRdb's D gene call, TRBD1, goes unchecked for lack of DNA. This CDR3 spans 15 amino acids. Germline loops: CDR1 SGHTA, CDR2 FQGNSA. CDR3 protein: CASSLGQNYNSPLHF. Filled out from reference TRBV7-2 and TRBJ1-6, the complete variable domain reads GAGVSQSPSNKVTEKGKDVELRCDPISGHTALYWYRQSLGQGLEFLIYFQGNSAPDKSGLPSDRFSAERTGGSVSTLTIQRTQQEDSAVYLCASSLGQNYNSPLHFGNGTRLTVT.

V and J are TRBV11-2 and TRBJ1-2. The CDR3 has 13 amino acids. Germline V lookup: CDR1 SGHAT, CDR2 FQNNGV. This CDR3 is CASSRDARPGYTF.

The rearrangement uses TRBV12-3 or TRBV12-4 and TRBJ2-5; the TCRdb D gene call, TRBD1, has no DNA to confirm it. CDR3 length: 14 amino acids. This CDR3 reads CASSLRGAQETQYF.

This chain joins TRBV12-3 or TRBV12-4 and TRBJ1-1; no DNA is available, so the TRBD1 call from TCRdb remains unchecked. The CDR3 contains 14 residues. The CDR3 here is CASSSRGMNTEAFF.

The chain links TRBV5-1 to TRBJ2-5; TCRdb proposes TRBD1, but this gene call is untestable without DNA. CDR1 is SGHRS, CDR2 YFSETQ, per germline. This CDR3 region has 15 residues. CDR3 sequence: CASSLSQGARETQYF.

V is TRBV7-9 and J is TRBJ2-5; no DNA is available, so the TRBD1 call from TCRdb remains unchecked. This CDR3 spans 14 amino acids. The germline CDR1 and CDR2 sequences are SEHNR and FQNEAQ (reference sequence). The chain's CDR3 is CATKAPEGEETQYF.

The genes are TRBV27 and TRBJ1-4; the TCRdb call, TRBD1, lacks DNA for checking. The CDR3 is 13 residues long. CDR1 and CDR2 (germline): MNHEY, SMNVEV (reference sequence). The CDR3 loop reads CASSPGHNEKLFF.

The chain has TRBV29-1 and TRBJ2-4; the TCRdb call, TRBD1, lacks DNA for checking. CDR1 and CDR2 from the germline V gene are SQVTM and ANQGSEA. The CDR3 covers 14 residues. The CDR3 region is CSVDSTGVGNIQYF.

The CDR3 spells CAISEASLGQTSYEQYF. This chain joins TRBV10-3 and TRBJ2-7; TCRdb's assignment of TRBD1 cannot be checked, as there is no DNA. The CDR3 loop spans 17 amino acids. Looked up from germline, CDR1 is ENHRY and CDR2 is SYGVKD.

The chain has TRBV9 and TRBJ2-1; TCRdb outputs TRBD2, but without DNA this stays unchecked. Germline lookup yields CDR1 SGDLS and CDR2 YYNGEE. This CDR3 comprises 17 residues. This CDR3 is CASSVAAKREPWNEQFF.

This rearrangement joins TRBV12-3 or TRBV12-4 to TRBJ2-7; lacking DNA, the TRBD1 call made by TCRdb goes unchecked. The CDR3 covers 13 residues. The CDR3 loop reads CASSFARGYEQYF.

The gene calls are TRBV5-1 and TRBJ2-3; absent DNA, TCRdb's TRBD1 call cannot be checked. CDR3 size: 17 residues. Per germline, CDR1 SGHRS and CDR2 YFSETQ. CDR3 sequence reads: CASSFQGGGLSTDTQYF.

This chain connects TRBV11-2 to TRBJ2-5; TCRdb's D gene call, TRBD2, goes unchecked for lack of DNA. The CDR3 consists of 15 residues. Germline CDR1 and CDR2: SGHAT and FQNNGV. The CDR3 is CASSFLSGVAETQYF.

The genes are TRBV14 and TRBJ1-4. Germline V gene data show CDR1 as SGHDN and CDR2 as FVKESK. The CDR3 is made up of 15 amino acids. Here the CDR3 reads CASSQGLDQFAELFF.

The chain has TRBV9 and TRBJ2-5. This CDR3 region has 15 residues. From germline, CDR1 is SGDLS and CDR2 YYNGEE. This chain's CDR3 is CASSVVTGPQETQYF.

The chain couples TRBV29-1 to TRBJ2-7; there is no DNA to check the TCRdb D call of TRBD1. CDR3 length: 11 amino acids. The germline V gene encodes CDR1 SQVTM and CDR2 ANQGSEA. The CDR3 spells CSVTDRDEQYF.

The V gene is TRBV14, the J gene TRBJ2-7; TCRdb indicates TRBD1, and absent DNA this call remains unverified. Looked up from germline, CDR1 is SGHDN and CDR2 is FVKESK. The CDR3 is 14 amino acids. This chain's CDR3 is CASSQPGERYEQYF.

The gene calls are TRBV6-1 and TRBJ1-6; the TCRdb call, TRBD1, lacks DNA for checking. The germline CDR1 and CDR2 sequences are MNHNS and SASEGT. CDR3 length equals 15 residues. Here the CDR3 reads CASSPPLQGRSPLHF.

The genes are TRBV20-1 and TRBJ2-3; no DNA is available, so the TRBD1 call from TCRdb remains unchecked. CDR1 is DFQATT and CDR2 is SNEGSKA in the germline V gene (reference sequence). This CDR3 is built from 16 residues. CDR3 loop: CSADDRGRGRTDTQYF.

CDR3: CASWPRDGTDTQYF. This chain links TRBV7-8 with TRBJ2-3; the TRBD1 assignment by TCRdb is unverifiable without DNA. The CDR3 consists of 14 residues. CDR1 and CDR2 (germline): SGHVS, FQNEAQ.

The chain links TRBV7-8 to TRBJ2-7; TCRdb's D gene call, TRBD1, goes unchecked for lack of DNA. CDR3 length: 17 residues. In germline, CDR1 is SGHVS, CDR2 FQNEAQ. CDR3 sequence reads: CASRLEGGQGFSYEQYF.

The V and J genes are TRBV7-9 and TRBJ2-4; the TRBD1 assignment by TCRdb is unverifiable without DNA. This CDR3 contains 14 residues. CDR1 is SEHNR and CDR2 is FQNEAQ in the germline V gene (reference sequence). CDR3 sequence: CASSADRAKNIQYF.